This TCR beta chain emerged from a study of blood T cell repertoires in COVID-19 (TCRdb year 2020). In the study overall: The collaborator samples originated in the United States, Italy and Spain and spanned the acute and convalescent phases of COVID-19. Where HLA class I and class II types were available, the types were taken from metadata supplied by the sample provider, not from assay-based typing. Nearly every sample came with metadata listing a de-identified subject ID, COVID-19 status, age in years and sex. Samples came from the ongoing ImmuneRACE study (first 160 participants) plus 1,254 subjects from 6 global collaborators. The dataset comprised deeply sampled blood TCRbeta repertoires from subjects exposed to, actively infected with, or recovered from COVID-19. A freely available public database, intended as a resource for researchers studying the immune response to SARS-CoV-2, is where the repertoires were released. The material from the prospective study consisted of cDNA or gDNA derived from T cells, B-cell-depleted T cells, or PBMCs.

The immunoSEQ Assay, a bias-controlled multiplex PCR, was used to amplify TCRbeta CDR3 regions from genomic DNA. On the study's bioinformatics: Within the assay, amplification of reference gene primers was used to estimate how many nucleated cells each sample contained. To quantify the absolute abundance of each unique TCRbeta CDR3 rearrangement, sequence reads were collapsed and filtered. For each sample, productive Simpson clonality was calculated as the square root of Simpson's diversity index over productive rearrangements. Not all clones reach the TCRdb copy of this immuneACCESS table, which keeps in-frame sequences only. Checked studies attribute under half of the gap to unresolved V genes and leave the rest unexplained. V, J and clone size reflect that table, while D and trimming were determined from the DNA. This sample is represented by around 190,000 clones; 85% of them were singletons. The ten largest account for about 4.9% of the sample.

Overall results and qualifications from the work: Clinical and demographic metadata were provided uncurated, with the amount varying by source and participant.

Measured from the cysteine to the phenylalanine, the CDR3 is 15 residues long. Left in the record is the CDR3 DNA by itself, 45 bases read in frame from the first base. At the junction V is shortened by 3 bases and J by 8 bases, with 20 bases in between. CDR1 and CDR2 are read off the germline V gene as SGDLS and YYNGEE. Concerning this clone itself: It has no known antigen specificity. It has no much larger one-base neighbor in the sample; base qualities were not kept.

Collaborating institutions collected whole blood in K2EDTA tubes following their own protocols. For TCRbeta analysis, collaborators shipped samples as frozen whole blood, isolated PBMCs, or DNA extracted from either of those sample types. Sequenced sample: peripheral blood. The V and J genes are TRBV9 and TRBJ1-2; the D segment could be TRBD1, given 5 matching bases. The TCR comes from a woman older than 75 with acute or convalescent COVID-19. Here the CDR3 is given as CASSENRFTSLGYTF. The nucleotide sequence reads TGTGCCAGCAGCGAGAACAGGTTTACTTCTTTGGGCTACACCTTC.